The rows below give T cell receptor beta chains drawn from one sample of a study of T cell responses to AZD1222 COVID-19 vaccine. The assay was immunoSEQ multiplex PCR, and TCRdb's table has in-frame clones only and misses some. The sample comprises more than 75,000 clones, about nine tenths of which are singletons, and 6.9% rests with the top ten. Sequenced material: peripheral blood, taken 28 days after the second AZD1222 dose. The receptors come from an adult who received the AZD1222 COVID-19 vaccine. The CDR3 runs from the conserved cysteine through the conserved F or W. D genes are given only for firm matches. Expanded clones get a size class; other rows say once, few or many, or leave the size out.

v_call: TRBV19
j_call: TRBJ2-3
d_call: TRBD2
clone_size: -
cdr3_aa: CASAAGGLTDTQYF
cdr3_nt: TGTGCCAGTGCCGCGGGAGGGCTCACAGATACGCAGTATTTT

v_call: TRBV20-1
j_call: TRBJ1-3
d_call: -
clone_size: -
cdr3_aa: CSASITAGNTIYF
cdr3_nt: TGCAGTGCTAGTATCACGGCTGGAAACACCATATATTTT

v_call: TRBV18
j_call: TRBJ1-2
d_call: -
clone_size: -
cdr3_aa: CASSPNRDGYGYTF
cdr3_nt: TGTGCCAGCTCACCAAACAGGGATGGCTATGGCTACACCTTC

v_call: TRBV6-1
j_call: TRBJ1-6
d_call: -
clone_size: -
cdr3_aa: CASSEAVAGATNSPLHF
cdr3_nt: TGTGCCAGCAGTGAAGCGGTAGCCGGGGCGACTAATTCACCCCTCCACTTT

v_call: TRBV19
j_call: TRBJ1-5
d_call: -
clone_size: -
cdr3_aa: CASSPTQGYQPQHF
cdr3_nt: TGTGCCAGTAGTCCAACACAGGGATATCAGCCCCAGCATTTT

v_call: TRBV11-1
j_call: TRBJ2-1
d_call: -
clone_size: once
cdr3_aa: CASSLKSGALNEQFF
cdr3_nt: TGTGCCAGCAGCTTAAAGTCAGGGGCCCTCAATGAGCAGTTCTTC

v_call: TRBV3-1/TRBV3-2
j_call: TRBJ1-2
d_call: -
clone_size: -
cdr3_aa: CASSQDSGAGYTF
cdr3_nt: TGTGCCAGCAGCCAAGACTCGGGGGCTGGCTACACCTTC

v_call: TRBV5-1
j_call: TRBJ2-7
d_call: TRBD2
clone_size: -
cdr3_aa: CASSPSGRTYEQYF
cdr3_nt: TGCGCCAGCAGCCCCAGCGGGAGGACCTACGAGCAGTACTTC

v_call: TRBV5-1
j_call: TRBJ2-7
d_call: TRBD2
clone_size: -
cdr3_aa: CASSLGTSGTYEQYF
cdr3_nt: TGCGCCAGCAGCTTGGGGACTAGCGGAACCTACGAGCAGTACTTC

v_call: TRBV7-9
j_call: TRBJ1-4
d_call: -
clone_size: -
cdr3_aa: CASSFTSNEKLFF
cdr3_nt: TGTGCCAGCAGCTTTACCTCTAATGAAAAACTGTTTTTT

v_call: TRBV7-8
j_call: TRBJ1-1
d_call: -
clone_size: -
cdr3_aa: CASSPDQRTEAFF
cdr3_nt: TGTGCCAGCAGCCCGGACCAACGAACTGAAGCTTTCTTT

v_call: TRBV19
j_call: TRBJ1-2
d_call: TRBD1
clone_size: -
cdr3_aa: CASSPSGQVYGYTF
cdr3_nt: TGTGCCAGTAGTCCCTCGGGACAGGTCTATGGCTACACCTTC

v_call: TRBV4-1
j_call: TRBJ2-1
d_call: TRBD2
clone_size: -
cdr3_aa: CASSQTGLAGEEQFF
cdr3_nt: TGCGCCAGCAGCCAGACGGGACTAGCGGGAGAAGAACAGTTCTTC

v_call: TRBV10-1
j_call: TRBJ2-1
d_call: TRBD1
clone_size: -
cdr3_aa: CASSSRQGAYNEQFF
cdr3_nt: TGCGCCAGCAGCTCCCGACAGGGGGCCTACAATGAGCAGTTCTTC

v_call: TRBV12-3/TRBV12-4
j_call: TRBJ1-1
d_call: -
clone_size: -
cdr3_aa: CASSLGYRTEAFF
cdr3_nt: TGTGCCAGCAGTTTGGGGTATCGCACTGAAGCTTTCTTT

v_call: TRBV5-1
j_call: TRBJ2-1
d_call: TRBD2
clone_size: -
cdr3_aa: CASSFLAGGDSEQFF
cdr3_nt: TGCGCCAGCAGCTTCCTAGCGGGAGGAGATAGTGAGCAGTTCTTC

v_call: TRBV19
j_call: TRBJ1-2
d_call: -
clone_size: once
cdr3_aa: CATSYSGRSSYGYTF
cdr3_nt: TGTGCTACTTCCTACAGCGGGAGGAGTAGCTATGGCTACACCTTC

v_call: TRBV7-6
j_call: TRBJ2-1
d_call: -
clone_size: -
cdr3_aa: CASSLGRTGISYNEQFF
cdr3_nt: TGTGCCAGCAGCTTAGGCCGAACGGGAATCTCCTACAATGAGCAGTTCTTC

v_call: TRBV5-4
j_call: TRBJ2-3
d_call: TRBD2
clone_size: -
cdr3_aa: CASSLLAGTDTQYF
cdr3_nt: TGTGCCAGCAGCTTGCTAGCGGGCACAGATACGCAGTATTTT

v_call: TRBV6-4
j_call: TRBJ2-1
d_call: TRBD2
clone_size: -
cdr3_aa: CASSDELAGNEQFF
cdr3_nt: TGTGCCAGCAGTGACGAATTAGCGGGAAATGAGCAGTTCTTC